This passage covers 31 T cell receptor beta chains from one sample sequenced in a study of blood T cell repertoires in COVID-19. Repertoires were generated with immunoSEQ multiplex PCR, while TCRdb's copy carries only in-frame clones and drops some. The sample carries about 100,000 clones, around 90% recorded once. Sequenced material: peripheral blood. These receptors were collected from a human donor in a cohort sampled during active COVID-19.

The rearrangement links TRBV9 to TRBJ1-2, with a tentative D call TRBD1 (5 bases). V was clipped by 0 bases and J by 7 bases, with 19 bases between them. Per the germline V gene, CDR1 is SGDLS and CDR2 is YYNGEE. This CDR3 has 16 residues. The CDR3 here is CASSVAAGPPVFGYTF. CDR3 bases: TGTGCCAGCAGCGTAGCAGCAGGGCCCCCCGTGTTTGGCTACACCTTC.

This clone was detected only once. V usage is TRBV9 and J usage is TRBJ2-5, with 9 bases that match TRBD1. V shed 3 bases, J shed 4 bases, and the junction held 4 bases outside the gene matches. This CDR3 is built from 14 residues. In germline, CDR1 is SGDLS, CDR2 YYNGEE. The chain's CDR3 is CASSEGQGGETQYF. The CDR3 nucleotides read TGTGCCAGCAGCGAGGGACAGGGTGGAGAGACCCAGTACTTC.

The chain recombines TRBV7-9 with TRBJ2-3; 7 bases fit TRBD2. Trimming took 6 bases from V and 1 from J; bases not matched to a gene: 4. The germline CDR1 and CDR2 sequences are SEHNR and FQNEAQ (reference sequence). This CDR3 has 14 residues. The CDR3 spells CASSFSGRTDTQYF. In DNA, the CDR3 is TGTGCCAGCAGTTTTAGCGGGCGCACAGATACGCAGTATTTT.

The chain couples TRBV12-3 or TRBV12-4 to TRBJ2-5; the match to TRBD1 covers 9 bases. With 8 bases clipped from V and 5 bases from J, the junction kept 6 bases outside the gene matches. This CDR3 region has 13 residues. CDR3 amino acids: CASRLQGAETQYF. DNA for the CDR3: TGTGCCAGCCGTCTACAGGGGGCCGAGACCCAGTACTTC.

The V and J genes are TRBV6-5 and TRBJ1-6, with D tentatively TRBD1 (5 bases). The CDR3 length is 13 residues. Trimming pared 8 bases from V and 5 bases from J, leaving 10 bases between. Germline lookup yields CDR1 MNHEY and CDR2 SVGAGI. CDR3 in amino acids: CASWRGHNSPLHF. The CDR3 region has the DNA TGTGCCAGCTGGAGGGGACATAATTCACCCCTCCACTTT.

This chain joins TRBV11-2 and TRBJ1-3; D remains unclear. CDR1 is SGHAT and CDR2 is FQNNGV in the germline V gene. V was pared by 3 bases and J by 3 bases, with 6 bases between. The length of the CDR3 is 13 residues. For the CDR3, the DNA is TGTGCCAGCAGCTTCCCCAGTGGAAACACCATATATTTT. This gives the protein CASSFPSGNTIYF.

This chain links TRBV7-2 with TRBJ2-3; D gene unclear. V shed 4 bases and J shed 6 bases, with 11 bases lying between them. CDR1 and CDR2 from the germline V gene are SGHTA and FQGNSA. The CDR3 loop spans 13 amino acids. Written as DNA, the CDR3 is TGTGCCAGCAGCTCCCTTTGGCGGGATACGCAGTATTTT. Residues: CASSSLWRDTQYF.

The rearrangement joins TRBV28 to TRBJ1-5, with 8 bases lining up with TRBD1. Germline values: CDR1 MDHEN, CDR2 SYDVKM. CDR3 length equals 15 residues. V lost 2 bases and J lost 6; bases outside the gene matches: 6. CDR3 region: CASSLTGTGLQPQHF. The CDR3 bases are TGTGCCAGCAGTTTAACGGGGACAGGCCTTCAGCCCCAGCATTTT.

J is TRBJ1-1 and V is TRBV7-9, with D hard to call. The CDR3 is 13 amino acids. V was shortened by 4 bases and J by 7 bases, with 13 bases between the two germline ends. The germline V gene has CDR1 SEHNR and CDR2 FQNEAQ (reference sequence). This chain's CDR3 is CASSSGLTHEAFF. The CDR3, as DNA: TGTGCCAGCAGCTCCGGACTGACCCATGAAGCTTTCTTT.

This chain connects TRBV11-3 to TRBJ2-7; no definite D call. The CDR3 totals 12 residues. From germline, CDR1 is SGHNT and CDR2 YENEEA. Trimming removed 5 bases at V and 7 bases at J, with 12 bases between. CDR3 DNA sequence: TGTGCCAGCAGCCCACCGGTTCTTGAGCAGTACTTC. It translates to CASSPPVLEQYF.

The genes are TRBV6-5 and TRBJ2-7, with a tentative D call TRBD2 (5 bases). Per the germline V gene, CDR1 is MNHEY and CDR2 is SVGAGI. V lost 0 bases and J 2 bases, leaving 11 bases between the germline ends. This CDR3 region has 15 residues. The CDR3 DNA follows: TGTGCCAGCAGTTACTCGAGAGGGATAACCTACGAGCAGTACTTC. This translates into CASSYSRGITYEQYF.

The J gene is TRBJ2-3, the V gene TRBV18, with a weak D call TRBD1 (5 bases). V shed 5 bases and J shed 6 bases, with 21 bases lying between them. Germline-derived CDR1 and CDR2 are KGHSH and LQKENI. The CDR3 extends over 16 amino acids. CDR3 sequence (DNA): TGTGCCAGCTCAGAGACGGCGCACTCGACAGCTGATACGCAGTATTTT. It specifies CASSETAHSTADTQYF. Full variable domain (missing parts from reference TRBV18 and TRBJ2-3): NAGVMQNPRHLVRRRGQEARLRCSPMKGHSHVYWYRQLPEEGLKFMVYLQKENIIDESGMPKERFSAEFPKEGPSILRIQQVVRGDSAAYFCASSETAHSTADTQYFGPGTRLTVL.

This clone was counted ten times or more. The chain is built from TRBV25-1 and TRBJ2-5, with a possible D match to TRBD1 (6 bases). The ends were cut back, 2 bases at V and 2 bases at J, with 15 bases in the middle. Looked up from germline, CDR1 is MGHDK and CDR2 is SYGVNS. The CDR3 extends over 16 amino acids. CDR3 DNA sequence: TGTGCCAGCAGTGAAACAGGCAGGGGAAAACAAGAGACCCAGTACTTC. Translation: CASSETGRGKQETQYF.

The chain joins TRBV5-1 to TRBJ1-1; no clear D. Germline V gene sequence: CDR1 SGHRS, CDR2 YFSETQ. With 4 bases removed from V and 2 bases from J, the gap between germline ends came to 9 bases. The CDR3 consists of 13 residues. The CDR3 DNA sequence: TGCGCCAGCAGCCTGGCAGAAAACACTGAAGCTTTCTTT. Amino acids: CASSLAENTEAFF.

This chain links TRBV19 with TRBJ2-3; TRBD1 matches 8 bases. The germline CDR1 and CDR2 sequences are LNHDA and SQIVND (reference sequence). The CDR3 spans 15 residues. With 7 bases clipped from V and 5 bases from J, the junction kept 11 bases outside the gene matches. CDR3 amino acids: CASISRQGLGDTQYF. The CDR3 nucleotides read TGTGCCAGTATATCCCGACAGGGGCTTGGAGATACGCAGTATTTT.

This rearrangement joins TRBV3-1 (or the pseudogene TRBV3-2) to TRBJ2-2; D perhaps matches TRBD2 (6 bases). V lost 3 bases, J lost 1 base, and 12 bases lay in between. The CDR3 covers 16 residues. Looked up from germline, CDR1 is LGHDT and CDR2 is YNNKEL (reference sequence). CDR3: CASSQRGTLNTGELFF. The CDR3, as DNA: TGTGCCAGCAGCCAGCGGGGAACACTGAACACCGGGGAGCTGTTTTTT.

The J gene is TRBJ2-1, the V gene TRBV7-9; TRBD2 aligns across 10 bases. The CDR3 spans 14 residues. The junction had 7 bases not matched to a gene; V was cut back by 10 bases and J by 4 bases. CDR1 is SEHNR and CDR2 is FQNEAQ in the germline V gene (reference sequence). In DNA form, the CDR3 reads TGTGCCATCTCCGGGACTAGCGAGTACAATGAGCAGTTCTTC. It specifies CAISGTSEYNEQFF. The full variable domain, with the rest looked up from reference TRBV7-9 and TRBJ2-1, is DTGVSQNPRHKITKRGQNVTFRCDPISEHNRLYWYRQTLGQGPEFLTYFQNEAQLEKSRLLSDRFSAERPKGSFSTLEIQRTEQGDSAMYLCAISGTSEYNEQFFGPGTRLTVL.

The rearrangement joins TRBV19 to TRBJ2-7, with 8 bases identical to TRBD2. The CDR3 extends over 12 amino acids. V shed 6 bases and J 2 bases; nucleotides not matched to a gene: 0. The germline CDR1 and CDR2 sequences are LNHDA and SQIVND (reference sequence). This CDR3 reads CASSGRAYEQYF. In nucleotides, the CDR3 is TGTGCCAGTAGCGGGAGGGCCTACGAGCAGTACTTC.

CDR3 nucleotides: TGTGCCAGTTCACCCGAGCTAGCGGGAGGGCCGCGCACAGAGACCCAGTACTTC. Its translation: CASSPELAGGPRTETQYF. The chain links TRBV4-2 to TRBJ2-5, with 12 bases fitting TRBD2. The CDR3 covers 18 residues. Germline V gives CDR1 LGHNA, CDR2 YNFKEQ. V shed 9 bases, J shed 4 bases, and the junction held 18 bases outside the gene matches.

The CDR3 region is CASSLGLAGEREQFF. CDR3 in DNA: TGTGCCAGCAGCTTAGGACTAGCGGGAGAACGGGAGCAGTTCTTC. The gene calls are TRBV7-3 and TRBJ2-1; 13 bases line up with TRBD2. Looked up from germline, CDR1 is SGHTA and CDR2 is FQGTGA. V shed 2 bases, J shed 10 bases, and the junction held 5 bases outside the gene matches. The CDR3 is made up of 15 amino acids.

The CDR3 DNA reads TGTGCCAGCAGCCCACAGGGTATCAATGAAAAACTGTTTTTT. This gives the protein CASSPQGINEKLFF. This chain uses TRBV7-9 with TRBJ1-4, with D possibly TRBD1 on 6 matching bases. Germline CDR1 reads SEHNR; CDR2 reads FQNEAQ (reference sequence). V lost 5 bases and J lost 5, with 12 bases in between. This CDR3 has 14 residues.

This clone turned up a few times. The chain is built from TRBV18 and TRBJ2-2; D is unresolved. The CDR3 consists of 16 residues. Per germline, CDR1 KGHSH and CDR2 LQKENI. The V end was cut by 0 bases, the J end by 0 bases, with 8 bases between. CDR3 bases: TGTGCCAGCTCACCACCGTGGGCCCCGAACACCGGGGAGCTGTTTTTT. Translation gives CASSPPWAPNTGELFF.

V gene TRBV11-2 combines with J gene TRBJ2-7; possibly TRBD2 for D (6 bases). The ends were cut back, 5 bases at V and 0 bases at J, with 14 bases in the middle. This CDR3 comprises 15 residues. CDR1 and CDR2 (germline): SGHAT, FQNNGV. The CDR3 spells CASSLSGGSSYEQYF. Written as DNA, the CDR3 is TGTGCCAGCAGCCTTTCTGGAGGGAGCTCCTACGAGCAGTACTTC.

The CDR3 DNA is TGTGCCAGCAGTCCTCTAGCGGGAGAGCGTGAGCAGTACTTC. Amino acid sequence: CASSPLAGEREQYF. The chain links TRBV7-9 to TRBJ2-7; 10 bases are a match to TRBD2. The J segment lost 7 bases and the V segment lost 6 bases, leaving 9 bases of the junction unmatched. Per the germline V gene, CDR1 is SEHNR and CDR2 is FQNEAQ (reference sequence). The CDR3 covers 14 residues.

This chain uses TRBV28 with TRBJ2-5, with a possible D match to TRBD2 (6 bases). The CDR3 consists of 15 residues. V lost 2 bases and J lost 2, with 12 bases in between. Germline V CDR1 and CDR2: MDHEN, SYDVKM. CDR3 in DNA: TGTGCCAGCAGTTTAGGTGGGAGGACTCAAGAGACCCAGTACTTC. It encodes CASSLGGRTQETQYF.

This chain joins TRBV11-1 and TRBJ2-1; 12 positions agree with TRBD2. The J segment lost 8 bases and the V segment lost 5 bases, leaving 7 bases of the junction unmatched. This CDR3 spans 15 amino acids. Germline V CDR1 and CDR2: SGHAT, FQDESV (reference sequence). The CDR3 DNA reads TGTGCCAGCAGCGATCGACTAGCGGGAGCCTATGAGCAGTTCTTC. It encodes CASSDRLAGAYEQFF.

V usage is TRBV7-2 and J usage is TRBJ2-5, with D perhaps matching TRBD1 (6 bases). CDR3 size: 15 residues. Trimming stripped 5 bases from V and 5 bases from J, with 18 bases between. Germline CDR1 and CDR2: SGHTA and FQGNSA. The CDR3 reads CASSVYRVGGETQYF. Written as DNA, the CDR3 is TGTGCCAGCAGCGTCTACAGGGTCGGCGGGGAGACCCAGTACTTC. The full variable domain, completed using reference TRBV7-2 and TRBJ2-5, is GAGVSQSPSNKVTEKGKDVELRCDPISGHTALYWYRQSLGQGLEFLIYFQGNSAPDKSGLPSDRFSAERTGGSVSTLTIQRTQQEDSAVYLCASSVYRVGGETQYFGPGTRLLVL.

This clone came up once. The V and J genes are TRBV6-5 and TRBJ2-7, with a weak D call TRBD1 (8 bases). The V end was cut by 6 bases, the J end by 0 bases, with 12 bases between. The V gene's germline CDR1 is MNHEY and CDR2 SVGAGI. The length of the CDR3 is 14 residues. For the CDR3, the DNA is TGTGCCAGCAGAACAGGGGGGGGCTCCTACGAGCAGTACTTC. The encoded protein is CASRTGGGSYEQYF.

The chain combines TRBV3-1 (or the pseudogene TRBV3-2) with TRBJ2-1, with 9 bases that match TRBD2. The CDR3 runs to 16 residues. Germline assignment: CDR1 LGHDT and CDR2 YNNKEL (reference sequence). Unmatched junction bases numbered 6, after V lost 4 bases and J lost 2 bases. CDR3 coding DNA: TGTGCCAGCAGCCGCATCAGACTAGCGGCCTACAATGAGCAGTTCTTC. The encoded protein is CASSRIRLAAYNEQFF.

The chain uses TRBV5-1 and TRBJ2-1; 8 positions agree with TRBD1. Germline loops: CDR1 SGHRS, CDR2 YFSETQ. This CDR3 comprises 17 residues. After removal of 2 bases from V and 0 bases from J, the junction contained 7 bases not matched to a gene. The CDR3 DNA sequence: TGCGCCAGCAGCTTCCCAGGGGGCGTCAGCTCCTACAATGAGCAGTTCTTC. It codes for CASSFPGGVSSYNEQFF.

This clone was recorded a few times. This chain uses TRBV4-2 with TRBJ2-2; 9 bases line up with TRBD2. V lost 4 bases to trimming and J lost 5 bases; unmatched junction nucleotides: 8. CDR1 and CDR2 (germline): LGHNA, YNFKEQ. The CDR3 contains 16 residues. In nucleotides, the CDR3 is TGTGCCAGCAGCCGGTCTAGCGGGGACGGGACCGGGGAGCTGTTTTTT. It translates to CASSRSSGDGTGELFF.